This T cell receptor beta chain was captured by sequencing in a study of T cell responses to AZD1222 COVID-19 vaccine. Generated by immunoSEQ multiplex PCR, the TCRdb table keeps only in-frame clones and is missing some. The sample consists of approximately 300,000 clones, 90% to 95% of them appearing once. A word on this clone: Other DNA sequences in the sample encode the same CDR3.

With 0 bases removed from V and 3 bases from J, the gap between germline ends came to 8 bases. Germline CDR1 SGHRS, CDR2 YFSETQ. The CDR3 is 14 amino acids. The sample was peripheral blood, taken 28 days after the second AZD1222 dose. The rearrangement uses TRBV5-1 and TRBJ2-3; no reliable D call. The receptor's source is an adult who received the AZD1222 COVID-19 vaccine. CDR3 region: CASSLGTTTDTQYF. The DNA of the CDR3 is TGCGCCAGCAGCTTGGGTACCACAACAGATACGCAGTATTTT. The entire variable domain, with the rest obtained from reference TRBV5-1 and TRBJ2-3, is as follows: KAGVTQTPRYLIKTRGQQVTLSCSPISGHRSVSWYQQTPGQGLQFLFEYFSETQRNKGNFPGRFSGRQFSNSRSEMNVSTLELGDSALYLCASSLGTTTDTQYFGPGTRLTVL.